This T cell receptor beta chain emerged from a study of T cell repertoires in cytomegalovirus infection. Deletions cut 5 bases from V and 4 bases from J, with 10 bases between. The CDR3 totals 13 residues. Per germline, CDR1 SGHTA and CDR2 FQGNSA. TCRdb itself ran the reads through MiXCR, one entry per CDR3 protein. Of 510,000 or so distinct CDR3 sequences in the sample, about a quarter were seen once. The sample holds many counts of this clonotype. This chain connects TRBV7-2 to TRBJ2-3, with TRBD1 as a possible D gene (6 bases). The sequenced sample was PBMCs. The receptor was derived from a human donor in good health (CMV status not recorded). Some clones in this sample may be carry-over from other donors' samples. In DNA, the CDR3 is TGTGCCAGCAGCCGCAGGGGTTCAGATACGCAGTATTTT. It specifies CASSRRGSDTQYF.